These T cell receptor beta chains were read from a single sample in a study of OX40 agonist ivuxolimab in advanced cancers. Sequencing used immunoSEQ multiplex PCR; TCRdb keeps in-frame clones, though not all of them. The sample shows over 70,000 clones, about 87% of them seen only once. The sample in question was CD4+ or CD8+ T cells sorted from blood, obtained in a trial of the OX40 agonist ivuxolimab. These receptors all stem from an adult with an advanced solid tumor such as melanoma, head and neck, liver or kidney cancer. CDR3s include the opening cysteine and the closing phenylalanine or tryptophan. D genes are given only for firm matches. Clone size appears in some rows only: once, few, many, or a class for an expanded clone.

J | D | V | size | DNA | CDR3
TRBJ2-1 | - | TRBV7-9 | - | TGTGCCAGCAGCCCGGACCTGGGGCAAGGCAATGAGCAGTTCTTC | CASSPDLGQGNEQFF
TRBJ2-1 | - | TRBV25-1 | - | TGTGCCAGCAGTGACGGACCGCGGGACATCATGTACAATGAGCAGTTCTTC | CASSDGPRDIMYNEQFF
TRBJ2-7 | TRBD1 | TRBV7-9 | - | TGTGCCAGCAGCTTCGGACAGGGGAGAAGCAACGAGCAGTACTTC | CASSFGQGRSNEQYF
TRBJ2-3 | - | TRBV9 | once | TGTGCCAGCAGCGTAGACGGGACCACAGATACGCAGTATTTT | CASSVDGTTDTQYF
TRBJ2-7 | - | TRBV27 | - | TGTGCCAGCAGTCCTACCCCTAGCGCTGCCTACGAGCAGTACTTC | CASSPTPSAAYEQYF
TRBJ1-1 | - | TRBV11-2 | - | TGTGCCAGCAGCTTAGGGGTTGGGTGGAGTGAAGCTTTCTTT | CASSLGVGWSEAFF
TRBJ2-7 | - | TRBV6-5 | - | TGTGCCAGCAGTTACTCTGGCGGCCCCCCGGGGGAGCAGTACTTC | CASSYSGGPPGEQYF
TRBJ2-3 | TRBD2 | TRBV9 | - | TGTGCCTCCGGAGGGAGGGGAGCAGATACGCAGTATTTT | CASGGRGADTQYF
TRBJ2-1 | TRBD1 | TRBV7-4 | - | TGTGCCAGCAGCCACGGGACAGCCTACAATGAGCAGTTCTTC | CASSHGTAYNEQFF
TRBJ2-7 | - | TRBV29-1 | - | TGCAGCGTTGAAGGGGCGGGCGACCCCTACGAGCAGTACTTC | CSVEGAGDPYEQYF
TRBJ2-7 | TRBD2 | TRBV2 | - | TGTGCCAGCAGTCCAACTAGCGGGACTTCCAACGAGCAGTACTTC | CASSPTSGTSNEQYF
TRBJ2-2 | - | TRBV6-6 | once | TGTGCCAGCAGGAGTGTCGGTGGGTTCTGGGAGCTGTTTTTT | CASRSVGGFWELFF
TRBJ2-1 | - | TRBV7-9 | - | TGTGCCAGCAGCTTACCAGACTTGTGGCATGAGCAGTTCTTC | CASSLPDLWHEQFF
TRBJ2-3 | TRBD1 | TRBV7-9 | - | TGTGCCAGCAGCCTATACACCTTCGGACAGGGCAGCACAGATACGCAGTATTTT | CASSLYTFGQGSTDTQYF
TRBJ1-2 | TRBD1 | TRBV19 | - | TGTGCCAGTAGTTACAGGGGAAGCATCTATGGCTACACCTTC | CASSYRGSIYGYTF
TRBJ2-1 | - | TRBV12-5 | - | TGTGCTAGTGGCACCGTGGGTAGTGAGCAGTTCTTC | CASGTVGSEQFF
TRBJ1-5 | TRBD1 | TRBV4-1 | - | TGCGCCAGCAGCTCCGGGACAGAGGGTAATAGGAATCAGCCCCAGCATTTT | CASSSGTEGNRNQPQHF
TRBJ2-2 | TRBD2 | TRBV28 | once | TGTGCCAGCAGTTTGGCCGGGAGCGGGAGGGCCCCAAACACCGGGGAGCTGTTTTTT | CASSLAGSGRAPNTGELFF
TRBJ2-4 | TRBD2 | TRBV30 | - | TGTGCCTGGAGTGGTGGCACACCGGGAGGCATTCAGTACTTC | CAWSGGTPGGIQYF
TRBJ1-6 | - | TRBV5-1 | - | TGCGCCAGCAGCTTGATTTGGTTGGAGGGTTCACCCCTCCACTTT | CASSLIWLEGSPLHF
TRBJ1-4 | - | TRBV6-1 | - | TGTGCCAGCAGTGACGTCTCAGGGATTAATGAAAAACTGTTTTTT | CASSDVSGINEKLFF
TRBJ2-1 | TRBD1 | TRBV11-2 | - | TGTGCCAGCAGCTTAGGGACAGGGGAAAGGTACAATGAGCAGTTCTTC | CASSLGTGERYNEQFF
TRBJ2-2 | TRBD1 | TRBV27 | - | TGTGCCAGCAGCTGGGGACAGGGGCTTGCCGGGGAGCTGTTTTTT | CASSWGQGLAGELFF
TRBJ1-2 | - | TRBV27 | - | TGTGCCAGCAGTACCGGACAAAACGGCTATGGCTACACCTTC | CASSTGQNGYGYTF
TRBJ1-4 | - | TRBV7-6 | - | TGTGCCAGCAGCTTGACAGGTGGTAATGAAAAACTGTTTTTT | CASSLTGGNEKLFF
TRBJ1-1 | - | TRBV7-9 | few | TGTGCCAGCAGCTTAGAAGGAGCTTTCTTT | CASSLEGAFF
TRBJ1-2 | TRBD1 | TRBV27 | - | TGTGCCAGCAGTTTTCGCAGGGGGGATATCTATGGCTACACCTTC | CASSFRRGDIYGYTF
TRBJ2-5 | TRBD1 | TRBV27 | - | TGTGCCAGCAGTTCTGACAGGGGAAAGACCCAGTACTTC | CASSSDRGKTQYF
TRBJ1-2 | - | TRBV10-3 | - | TGTGCCAGCAGTTACTCAGAGGGGACCCACCTTGGCTACACCTTC | CASSYSEGTHLGYTF
TRBJ2-1 | - | TRBV7-9 | - | TGTGCCAGCAGCGGCGCGAGCTCCTACAATGAGCAGTTCTTC | CASSGASSYNEQFF
TRBJ2-1 | TRBD2 | TRBV5-1 | - | TGCGCCAGCAGCTTGAGGTGGGGCGGGGGCTCCTACAATGAGCAGTTCTTC | CASSLRWGGGSYNEQFF
TRBJ1-1 | - | TRBV28 | - | TGTGCCAGCAGTCGGGGTGATCAAGCTTTCTTT | CASSRGDQAFF
TRBJ2-3 | TRBD2 | TRBV7-7 | - | TGTGCCAGCAGCTTGACGGGAGGGCATACAGATACGCAGTATTTT | CASSLTGGHTDTQYF
TRBJ2-7 | TRBD1 | TRBV10-3 | - | TGTGCCATCAGGTGGGACAGGGGGCCCTACGAGCAGTACTTC | CAIRWDRGPYEQYF
TRBJ2-1 | TRBD2 | TRBV9 | - | TGTGCCAGCAGCGTCAGCGGGAGTATTAATGAGCAGTTCTTC | CASSVSGSINEQFF
TRBJ2-2 | - | TRBV11-2 | - | TGTGCCAGCAGTAGCACCGGGGAGCTGTTTTTT | CASSSTGELFF
TRBJ2-7 | - | TRBV5-6 | - | TGTGCCAGCAGCTCCGTGACCGAGCAGTACTTC | CASSSVTEQYF
TRBJ1-1 | - | TRBV2 | - | TGTGCCAGCAGTGAAGCGCACGGGGTCACTGAAGCTTTCTTT | CASSEAHGVTEAFF
TRBJ2-3 | - | TRBV5-1 | - | TGCGCCAGCAGCTTGTACATAGCTAGCACAGATACGCAGTATTTT | CASSLYIASTDTQYF
TRBJ2-3 | TRBD2 | TRBV2 | - | TGTGCCAGCCCGGAGTGGACTAGCGGGGAGGCAGATACGCAGTATTTT | CASPEWTSGEADTQYF
TRBJ2-2 | - | TRBV6-1 | - | TGTGCCAGCAGTGTCGCCACGAACACCGGGGAGCTGTTTTTT | CASSVATNTGELFF
TRBJ2-7 | - | TRBV2 | medium-sized | TGTGCCAGCGGGTCGGGCAGCTCCTACGAGCAGTACTTC | CASGSGSSYEQYF
TRBJ2-6 | - | TRBV27 | - | TGTGCCAGCAGTTTTTCTGGGGCCAACGTCCTGACTTTC | CASSFSGANVLTF
TRBJ2-1 | - | TRBV19 | - | TGTGCCAGTAGTTTCGGGGGGCGCTCCTACAATGAGCAGTTCTTC | CASSFGGRSYNEQFF
TRBJ1-2 | - | TRBV25-1 | - | TGTGCCAGCAGTGGGGGGGGTGTGGATTTGGCTTTC | CASSGGGVDLAF
TRBJ1-6 | - | TRBV7-8 | - | TGTGCCAGCAGCTTAGCGGGTTTACGGGAATTCAGCTCCTATAATTCACCCCTCCACTTT | CASSLAGLREFSSYNSPLHF
TRBJ2-5 | - | TRBV6-1 | - | TGTGCCAGCAGCCCACTGGAAGGGACCCAGTACTTC | CASSPLEGTQYF
TRBJ2-2 | - | TRBV2 | - | TGTGCCAGCAGTGGGGAACTGCATAGGAATACCGGGGAGCTGTTTTTT | CASSGELHRNTGELFF
TRBJ2-7 | - | TRBV9 | - | TGTGCCAGCAGCTGCCGGGAGCGGGCGCTCTACGAGCAGTACTTC | CASSCRERALYEQYF